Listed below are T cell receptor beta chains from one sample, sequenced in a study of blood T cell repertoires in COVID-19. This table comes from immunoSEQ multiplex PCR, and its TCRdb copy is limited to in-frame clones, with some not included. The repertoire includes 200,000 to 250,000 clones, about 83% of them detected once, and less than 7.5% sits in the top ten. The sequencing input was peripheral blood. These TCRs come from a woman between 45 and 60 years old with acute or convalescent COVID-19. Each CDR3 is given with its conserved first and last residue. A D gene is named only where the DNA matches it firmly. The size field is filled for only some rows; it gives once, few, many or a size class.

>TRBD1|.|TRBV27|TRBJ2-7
TGTGCCAGCAGTTTAGGCCCAGGGGGCTACGAGCAGTACTTC
CASSLGPGGYEQYF
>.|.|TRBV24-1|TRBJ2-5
TGTGCCACCAGTGATTGGCGTCAGGGGGGGACCCAGTACTTC
CATSDWRQGGTQYF
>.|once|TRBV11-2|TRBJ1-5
TGTGCCAGCAGCGTGGGGGGTGGCCAGCCCCAGCATTTT
CASSVGGGQPQHF
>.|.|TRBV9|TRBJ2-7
TGTGCCAGCAGCGCAACCGGGACAACCTGGGACGAGCAGTACTTC
CASSATGTTWDEQYF
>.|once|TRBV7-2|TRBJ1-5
TGTGCCAGCAGCTTAGACGGTAGTCGAAATCAGCCCCAGCATTTT
CASSLDGSRNQPQHF
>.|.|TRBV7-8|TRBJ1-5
TGTGCCAGCAGCATAGGGGGAGGAAGCAATCAGCCCCAGCATTTT
CASSIGGGSNQPQHF
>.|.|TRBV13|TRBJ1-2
TGTGCCAGCAGCTTCTCCAGGGCGGCGAACAACTATGGCTACACCTTC
CASSFSRAANNYGYTF
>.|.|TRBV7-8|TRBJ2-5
TGTGCCAGCAGCTTATCAGGGATGGAGACCCAGTACTTC
CASSLSGMETQYF
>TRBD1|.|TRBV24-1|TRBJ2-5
TGTGCCACCAGTGAGCCTGACAGGGGTAAAGAGACCCAGTACTTC
CATSEPDRGKETQYF
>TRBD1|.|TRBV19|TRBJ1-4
TGTGCCAGTCGGGAGGGACAGCCGAATGAAAAACTGTTTTTT
CASREGQPNEKLFF